This T cell receptor (beta chain) was sequenced in a study of TIL therapy for anti-PD-1-resistant metastatic lung cancer. Study context: By whole-exome sequencing, median non-synonymous tumor mutation burden was around 1.5 mutations per megabase. Study results and caveats: This highly selected cohort may not generalize to typical lung cancer patients. TIL clonotype persistence in blood showed no apparent association with response.

Note on this clone: Its antigen is currently unknown.

Time point: pre-treatment sample, taken before nivolumab and TIL therapy. Stage 4 NSCLC adults joined between 2017 and early 2020. This was the immunoSEQ v3 assay. Assay used: immunoSEQ multiplex PCR; TCRdb lists only in-frame clones, some missing. The sample lists 35,000 to 55,000 clones, roughly 85% occurring once. The clonotype was recovered from a man aged 65 to 85 with non-small cell lung cancer. The sample here was blood, taken at baseline.

The CDR3 nucleotides read TGCGCCAGCAGCTTTAGGCAGGCAAACACTGAAGCTTTCTTT. Protein sequence: CASSFRQANTEAFF. The genes are TRBV5-1 and TRBJ1-1; D call uncertain. The CDR3 sequence is 14 residues long. The V gene lost 2 bases and the J gene lost 2 bases, with 10 bases spanning the gap. The germline gives CDR1 SGHRS, CDR2 YFSETQ.